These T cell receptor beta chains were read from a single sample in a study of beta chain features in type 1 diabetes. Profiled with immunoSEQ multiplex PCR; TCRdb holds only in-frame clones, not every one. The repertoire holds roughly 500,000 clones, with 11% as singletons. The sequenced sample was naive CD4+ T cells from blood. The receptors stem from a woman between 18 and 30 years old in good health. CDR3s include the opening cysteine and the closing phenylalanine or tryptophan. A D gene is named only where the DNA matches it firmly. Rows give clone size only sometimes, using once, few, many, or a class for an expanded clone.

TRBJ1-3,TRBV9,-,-,TGTGCCAGCAGCGTAGGTCAGTCGGCAGGAAACACCATATATTTT,CASSVGQSAGNTIYF
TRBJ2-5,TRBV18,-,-,TGTGCCAGCTCACCTAAGGAGACCCAGTACTTC,CASSPKETQYF
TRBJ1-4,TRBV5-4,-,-,TGTGCCAGCAGCTTGGAGGGTGCAACTAATGAAAAACTGTTTTTT,CASSLEGATNEKLFF
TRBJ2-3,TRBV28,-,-,TGTGCCAGCCACCTATCCAGTAAGGCCACAGATACGCAGTATTTT,CASHLSSKATDTQYF
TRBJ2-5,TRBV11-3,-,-,TGTGCCAGCAGCTTAGGGGGTCTTCAAGAGACCCAGTACTTC,CASSLGGLQETQYF
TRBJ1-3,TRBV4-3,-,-,TGCGCCAGCAGCCAGGCCTTCCGGGACACAGGTGGAAACACCATATATTTT,CASSQAFRDTGGNTIYF
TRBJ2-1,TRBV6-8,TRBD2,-,TGTGCCAGCAGTTACGATTGCCTAGCGGAATACAATGAGCAGTTCTTC,CASSYDCLAEYNEQFF
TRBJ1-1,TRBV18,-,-,TGTGCCAGCTCACCGACAGGTAGAGGCACTGAAGCTTTCTTT,CASSPTGRGTEAFF
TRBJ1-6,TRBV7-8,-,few,TGTGCCAGCAGCTTAGCGGGCCAGGGATGGTCACCCCTCCACTTT,CASSLAGQGWSPLHF
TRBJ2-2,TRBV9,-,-,TGTGCCAGCAGCGTATCCCTTACCGGGGAGCTGTTTTTT,CASSVSLTGELFF
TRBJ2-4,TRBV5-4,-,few,TGTGCCAGCAGTCTCGACAGAAACATTCAGTACTTC,CASSLDRNIQYF
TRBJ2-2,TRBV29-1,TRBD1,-,TGCAGCGTTGGACAGGGGATTCGGGACGGGGGGCTGTTTTTT,CSVGQGIRDGGLFF
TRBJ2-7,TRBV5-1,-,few,TGCGCCAGCAGCGTCGCCGGAGGGCCGGGGGAGCAGTACTTC,CASSVAGGPGEQYF
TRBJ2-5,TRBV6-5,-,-,TGTGCCAGCCGAGCGGTTTTACAAGAGACCCAGTACTTC,CASRAVLQETQYF
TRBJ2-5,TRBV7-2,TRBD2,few,TGTGCCAGCAGCTGGGGACTAGCGGGAGCGGGGACCCAGTACTTC,CASSWGLAGAGTQYF
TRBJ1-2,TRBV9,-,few,TGTGCCAGCAGCGTAGGATCGGGCGGCTGGTATGGCTACACCTTC,CASSVGSGGWYGYTF
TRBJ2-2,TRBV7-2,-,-,TGTGCCAGCAGCCTAACCAGGACTTCGAACACCGGGGAGCTGTTTTTT,CASSLTRTSNTGELFF
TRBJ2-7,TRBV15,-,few,TGTGCCACCAGCAGAGACCTGAGTTCCTACGAGCAGTACTTC,CATSRDLSSYEQYF
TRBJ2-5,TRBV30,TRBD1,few,TGTGCCTGGGCTGGAGACAGGGGAAAAGGGAGCGAGACCCAGTACTTC,CAWAGDRGKGSETQYF
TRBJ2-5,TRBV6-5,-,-,TGTGCCAGCAGGAAGGGAATGGTATCAGAGACCCAGTACTTC,CASRKGMVSETQYF
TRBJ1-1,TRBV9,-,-,TGTGCCAGCAGCGTAGTAGCGGACACTGCCTTTGAAGCTTTCTTT,CASSVVADTAFEAFF
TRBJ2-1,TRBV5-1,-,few,TGCGCCAGCAGCTTCGAGATTACCCCCAGCTCCTACAATGAGCAGTTCTTC,CASSFEITPSSYNEQFF
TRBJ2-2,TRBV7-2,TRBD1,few,TGTGCCAGCAGCCCTTGGACAGGGATAGGATCCGGGGAGCTGTTTTTT,CASSPWTGIGSGELFF
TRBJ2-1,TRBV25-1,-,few,TGTGCCAGCAGTGTAGTGAGGGGTGTTTACAATGAGCAGTTCTTC,CASSVVRGVYNEQFF
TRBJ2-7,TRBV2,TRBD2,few,TGTGCCAGCAGGGTCGGGACTAGCGGGAGCGAGCAGTACTTC,CASRVGTSGSEQYF
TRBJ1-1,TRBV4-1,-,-,TGCGCCAGCAGCATACAGGGAAAAAACACTGAAGCTTTCTTT,CASSIQGKNTEAFF
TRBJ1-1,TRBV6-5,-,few,TGTGCCAGCAGTTACCAGGGGACCACTGAAGCTTTCTTT,CASSYQGTTEAFF
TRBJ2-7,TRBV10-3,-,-,TGTGCCATCAATGGGGGCACAGTCCAGTACGAGCAGTACTTC,CAINGGTVQYEQYF
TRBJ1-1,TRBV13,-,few,TGTGCCAGCAGCCGGCCGGGGTTCACTGAAGCTTTCTTT,CASSRPGFTEAFF
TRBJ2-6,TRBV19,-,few,TGTGCCAGTAGTATAACTGGGGCCAACGTCCTGACTTTC,CASSITGANVLTF
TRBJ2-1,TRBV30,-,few,TGTGCCTGGAGTGTCAAGCGGGTTACTGAGCAGTTCTTC,CAWSVKRVTEQFF
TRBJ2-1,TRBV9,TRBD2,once,TGTGCCAGCAGCCCTCGACTAGCGGGGGGGTACAATGAGCAGTTCTTC,CASSPRLAGGYNEQFF
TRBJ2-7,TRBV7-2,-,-,TGTGCCAGCAGCATCCGGGACCCATACGAGCAGTACTTC,CASSIRDPYEQYF
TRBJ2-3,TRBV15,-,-,TGTGCCACCAGCCCAAGGGGGGGCCGTTATACGCAGTATTTT,CATSPRGGRYTQYF
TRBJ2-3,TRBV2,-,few,TGTGCCAGTCAGGCAGTGGGGGACACAGATACGCAGTATTTT,CASQAVGDTDTQYF
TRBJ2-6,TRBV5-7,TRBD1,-,TGTGCCAGCAGCTTGGTTAGGGACAGGGAATTGTGTGGGGCCAACGTCCTGACTTTC,CASSLVRDRELCGANVLTF
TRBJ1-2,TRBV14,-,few,TGTGCCAGCAGCCCCTCAAAAACCTATGGCTACACCTTC,CASSPSKTYGYTF
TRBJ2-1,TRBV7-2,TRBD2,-,TGTGCCAGCAGCGGTAGCGGGGGGGCCTACAATGAGCAGTTCTTC,CASSGSGGAYNEQFF
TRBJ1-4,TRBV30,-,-,TGTGCCTGGAGTAAGACTAATGAAAAACTGTTTTTT,CAWSKTNEKLFF
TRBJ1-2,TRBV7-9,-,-,TGTGCCAGCAGCCCTAGTACAGGGAACTATGGCTACACCTTC,CASSPSTGNYGYTF
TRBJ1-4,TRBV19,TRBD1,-,TGTGCCAGTAGTAGGGGACAGCAGAATGAAAAACTGTTTTTT,CASSRGQQNEKLFF
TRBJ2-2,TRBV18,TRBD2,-,TGTGCCAGCTCACCCCCGGGACTAGCGAGGGGCACCGGGGAGCTGTTTTTT,CASSPPGLARGTGELFF
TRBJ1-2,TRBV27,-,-,TGTGCCAGCAGTTCGCGAGCGGGACGGAACTATGGCTACACCTTC,CASSSRAGRNYGYTF
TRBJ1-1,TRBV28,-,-,TGTGCCAGCAGTTTACGGACGGCTGAAGCTTTCTTT,CASSLRTAEAFF
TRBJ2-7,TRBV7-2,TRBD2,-,TGTGCCAGCAGCCCAAGGACTAGCGGGAGCTTTGTCGAGCAGTACTTC,CASSPRTSGSFVEQYF